This TCR beta chain was identified during a study of vaccination and CD4 T cells after COVID-19. In the study overall: Post-COVID sampling occurred a median around 97 days after diagnosis (range 35 to 161). Control cultures were given a CEFX pool, an HIV-1 Nef pool, or no peptide.

CDR3 size: 15 residues. The V segment lost 8 bases and the J segment 6 bases; nucleotides outside the gene matches: 11. The V gene's germline CDR1 is LNHDA and CDR2 SQIVND (reference sequence). Remarks on this clonotype: Its antigen remains unknown.

Treatment defined: roughly 11-day PBMC culture with coronavirus spike peptide pools or control peptides (ViraFEST assay). With peptide pools, ViraFEST first expanded antigen-specific T cells and afterwards sequenced their TCRs. None of the healthy vaccine recipients had prior SARS-CoV-2 infection, per negative nucleocapsid antibodies before and after vaccination. With the Oncomine TCR Beta short-read assay, DNA from cultured CD4+ T cells was sequenced. TCRdb independently ran MiXCR on the PCR reads; one entry per CDR3 protein. This sample carries about 28,000 distinct CDR3 sequences, about 66% of them seen once, and the ten largest clones take less than 20%.

The sample in question was CD4+ T cells from blood, cultured in vitro, obtained after SARS-CoV-2 vaccination. The rearrangement joins TRBV19 to TRBJ2-1; 9 bases fit TRBD1. The receptor was isolated from a human donor who received a COVID-19 vaccine. CDR3 DNA: TGTGCCAGTTCGGACAGGGGCCAAGTGGGCAATGAGCAGTTCTTC. It is translated as CASSDRGQVGNEQFF.